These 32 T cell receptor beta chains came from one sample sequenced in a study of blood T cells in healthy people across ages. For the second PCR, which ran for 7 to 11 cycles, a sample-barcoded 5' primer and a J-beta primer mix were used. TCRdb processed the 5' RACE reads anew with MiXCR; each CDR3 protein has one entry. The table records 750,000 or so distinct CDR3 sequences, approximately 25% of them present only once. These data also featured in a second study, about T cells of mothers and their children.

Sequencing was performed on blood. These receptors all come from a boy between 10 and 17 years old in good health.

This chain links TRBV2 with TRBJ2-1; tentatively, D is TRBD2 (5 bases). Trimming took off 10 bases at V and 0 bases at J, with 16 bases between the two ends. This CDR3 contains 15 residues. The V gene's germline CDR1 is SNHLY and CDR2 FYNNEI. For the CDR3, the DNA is TGTGCCACCCCCGGGGTTGGGAGCTCCTACAATGAGCAGTTCTTC. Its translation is CATPGVGSSYNEQFF. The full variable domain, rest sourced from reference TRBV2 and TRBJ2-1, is EPEVTQTPSHQVTQMGQEVILRCVPISNHLYFYWYRQILGQKVEFLVSFYNNEISEKSEIFDDQFSVERPDGSNFTLKIRSTKLEDSAMYFCATPGVGSSYNEQFFGPGTRLTVL.

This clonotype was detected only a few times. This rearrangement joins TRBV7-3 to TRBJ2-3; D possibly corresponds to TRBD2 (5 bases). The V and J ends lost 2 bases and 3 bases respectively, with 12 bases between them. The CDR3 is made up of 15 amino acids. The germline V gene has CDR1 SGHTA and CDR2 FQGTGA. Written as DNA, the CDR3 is TGTGCCAGCAGCTTAGATAGCCGGAGGACAGATACGCAGTATTTT. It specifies CASSLDSRRTDTQYF.

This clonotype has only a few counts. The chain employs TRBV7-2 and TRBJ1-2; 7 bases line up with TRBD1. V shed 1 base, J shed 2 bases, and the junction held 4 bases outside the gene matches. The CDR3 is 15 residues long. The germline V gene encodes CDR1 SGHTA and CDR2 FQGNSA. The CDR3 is CASSLEGQSNYGYTF. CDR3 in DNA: TGTGCCAGCAGCTTAGAGGGACAGTCAAACTATGGCTACACCTTC.

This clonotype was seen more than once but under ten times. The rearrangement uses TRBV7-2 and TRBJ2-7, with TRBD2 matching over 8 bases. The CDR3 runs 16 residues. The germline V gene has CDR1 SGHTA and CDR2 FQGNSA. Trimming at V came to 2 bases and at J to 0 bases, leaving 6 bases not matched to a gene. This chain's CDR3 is CASSLTIREGSYEQYF. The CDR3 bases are TGTGCCAGCAGCTTAACTATCCGGGAGGGCTCCTACGAGCAGTACTTC.

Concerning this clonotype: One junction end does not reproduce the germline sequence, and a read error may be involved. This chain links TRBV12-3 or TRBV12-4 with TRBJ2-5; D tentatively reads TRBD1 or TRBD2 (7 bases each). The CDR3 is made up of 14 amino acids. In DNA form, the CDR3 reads TGTGCCAGCAGCCCAGGGGGGGGTCAAGGGACCCAGTACTTC. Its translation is CASSPGGGQGTQYF.

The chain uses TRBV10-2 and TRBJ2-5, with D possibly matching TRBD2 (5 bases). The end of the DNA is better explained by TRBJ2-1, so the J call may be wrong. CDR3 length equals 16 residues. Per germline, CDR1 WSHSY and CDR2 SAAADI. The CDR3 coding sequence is TGCGCCAGCAGTGAGTCCGGACTCCCCTTTGAGGCCGAGCAGTTCTTC. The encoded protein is CASSESGLPFEAEQFF.

The CDR3 protein is CASTDSSTDTQYF. The CDR3 nucleotides are TGTGCCAGTACCGACTCTAGCACAGATACGCAGTATTTT. The rearrangement uses TRBV19 and TRBJ2-3; D gene uncertain. This CDR3 region has 13 residues. The V end was cut by 7 bases, the J end by 0 bases, with 8 bases between. Germline V gene sequence: CDR1 LNHDA, CDR2 SQIVND (reference sequence).

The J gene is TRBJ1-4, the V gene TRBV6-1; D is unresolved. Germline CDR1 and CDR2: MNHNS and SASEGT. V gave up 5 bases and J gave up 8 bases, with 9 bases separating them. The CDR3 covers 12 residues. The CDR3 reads CASSRLLEKLFF. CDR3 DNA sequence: TGTGCCAGCAGTCGATTACTAGAAAAACTGTTTTTT.

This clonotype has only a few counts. CDR3 sequence: CASSQDRSAGTGLTEAFF. DNA of the CDR3: TGCGCCAGCAGCCAAGATAGGTCGGCTGGGACAGGGCTCACTGAAGCTTTCTTT. The genes are TRBV4-1 and TRBJ1-1, with 9 bases matching TRBD1. J lost 4 bases, V lost 0 bases, and 12 bases had no gene match. This CDR3 has 18 residues. Germline-derived CDR1 and CDR2 are MGHRA and YSYEKL.

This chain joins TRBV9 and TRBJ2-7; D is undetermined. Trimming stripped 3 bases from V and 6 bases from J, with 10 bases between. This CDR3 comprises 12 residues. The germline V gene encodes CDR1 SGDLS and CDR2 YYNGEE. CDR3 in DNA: TGTGCCAGCAGCGGTATAGGCGGCGAGCAGTACTTC. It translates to CASSGIGGEQYF.

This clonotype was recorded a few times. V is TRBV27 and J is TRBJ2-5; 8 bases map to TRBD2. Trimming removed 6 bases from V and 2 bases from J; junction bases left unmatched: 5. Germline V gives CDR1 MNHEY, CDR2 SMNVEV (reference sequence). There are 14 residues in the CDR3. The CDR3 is CASRLLAAQETQYF. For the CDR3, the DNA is TGTGCCAGCAGGCTACTAGCGGCGCAAGAGACCCAGTACTTC.

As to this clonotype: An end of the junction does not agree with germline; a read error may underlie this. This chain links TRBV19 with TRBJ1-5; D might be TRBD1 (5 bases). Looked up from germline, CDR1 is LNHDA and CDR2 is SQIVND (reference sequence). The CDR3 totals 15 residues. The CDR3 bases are TGTGCCAGCAGTATGCCCTGGGGCCGTAATCAGCCCCAGCATTTT. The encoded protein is CASSMPWGRNQPQHF.

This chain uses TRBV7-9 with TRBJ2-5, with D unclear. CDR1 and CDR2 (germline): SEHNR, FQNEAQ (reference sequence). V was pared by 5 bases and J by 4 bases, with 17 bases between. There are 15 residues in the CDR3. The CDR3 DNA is TGTGCCAGCAGCCGCTACTCTCCTGGGCGAGAGACCCAGTACTTC. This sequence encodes CASSRYSPGRETQYF.

Written as DNA, the CDR3 is TGCAGCGGTAGCGGGAGCACAGATACGCAGTATTTT. Its protein product is CSGSGSTDTQYF. The chain uses TRBV29-1 and TRBJ2-3; 7 bases fit TRBD2. The CDR3 runs 12 residues. The V gene's germline CDR1 is SQVTM and CDR2 ANQGSEA. J was trimmed by 0 bases and V by 7 bases; bases with no gene match: 1.

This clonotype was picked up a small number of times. CDR3 in DNA: TGTGCCAGCAGCCTAACCAGGACGTTTTTT. It is translated as CASSLTRTFF. This sequence joins TRBV7-4 and TRBJ1-4; D ambiguous. There are 10 residues in the CDR3. V was clipped by 5 bases and J by 16 bases, with 11 bases between them. Germline-derived CDR1 and CDR2 are SGHVT and SQSDAQ.

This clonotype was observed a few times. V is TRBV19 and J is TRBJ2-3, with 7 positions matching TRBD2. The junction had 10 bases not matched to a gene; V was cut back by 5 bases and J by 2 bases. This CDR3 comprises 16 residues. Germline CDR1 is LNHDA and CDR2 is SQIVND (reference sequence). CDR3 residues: CASSAQRDLTTDTQYF. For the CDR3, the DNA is TGTGCCAGTAGTGCCCAGCGGGACCTCACCACAGATACGCAGTATTTT. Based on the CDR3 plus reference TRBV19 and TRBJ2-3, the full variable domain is DGGITQSPKYLFRKEGQNVTLSCEQNLNHDAMYWYRQDPGQGLRLIYYSQIVNDFQKGDIAEGYSVSREKKESFPLTVTSAQKNPTAFYLCASSAQRDLTTDTQYFGPGTRLTVL.

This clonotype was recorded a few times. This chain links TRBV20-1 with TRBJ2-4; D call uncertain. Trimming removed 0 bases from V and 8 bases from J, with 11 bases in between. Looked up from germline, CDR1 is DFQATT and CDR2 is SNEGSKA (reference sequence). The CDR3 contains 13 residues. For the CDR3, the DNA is TGCAGTGCTAGAGATCCGGACGTATACATTCAGTACTTC. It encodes CSARDPDVYIQYF.

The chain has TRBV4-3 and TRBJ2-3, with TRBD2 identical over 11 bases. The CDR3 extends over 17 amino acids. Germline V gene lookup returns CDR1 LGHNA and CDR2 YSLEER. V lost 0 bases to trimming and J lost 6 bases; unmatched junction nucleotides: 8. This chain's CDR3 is CASSQDLALAGGDTQYF. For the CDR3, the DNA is TGCGCCAGCAGCCAAGATCTAGCTCTAGCGGGGGGTGATACGCAGTATTTT.

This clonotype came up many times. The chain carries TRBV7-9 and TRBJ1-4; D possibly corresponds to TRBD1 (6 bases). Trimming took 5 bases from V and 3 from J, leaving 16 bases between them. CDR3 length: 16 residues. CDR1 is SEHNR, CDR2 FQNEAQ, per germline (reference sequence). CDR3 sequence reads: CASSPARGNSNEKLFF. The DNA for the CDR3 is TGTGCCAGCAGCCCCGCCAGGGGTAACTCTAATGAAAAACTGTTTTTT.

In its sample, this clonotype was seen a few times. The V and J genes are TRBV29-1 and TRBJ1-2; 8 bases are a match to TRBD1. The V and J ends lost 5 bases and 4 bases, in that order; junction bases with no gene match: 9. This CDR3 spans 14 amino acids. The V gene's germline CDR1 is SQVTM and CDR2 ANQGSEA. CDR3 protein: CSVFRTGGTYGYTF. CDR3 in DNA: TGCAGCGTTTTCCGCACAGGGGGGACCTATGGCTACACCTTC.

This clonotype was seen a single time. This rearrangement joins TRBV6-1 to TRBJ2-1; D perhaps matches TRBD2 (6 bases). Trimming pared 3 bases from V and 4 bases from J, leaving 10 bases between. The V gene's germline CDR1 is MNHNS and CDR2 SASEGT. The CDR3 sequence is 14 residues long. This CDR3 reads CASSEWRGYNEQFF. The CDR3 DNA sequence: TGTGCCAGCAGTGAGTGGAGGGGTTACAATGAGCAGTTCTTC.

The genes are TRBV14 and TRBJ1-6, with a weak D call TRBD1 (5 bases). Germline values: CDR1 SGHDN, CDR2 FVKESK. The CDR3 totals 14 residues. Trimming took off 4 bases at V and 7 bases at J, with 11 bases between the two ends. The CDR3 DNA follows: TGTGCCAGCAGCCCCTTGGGGCAGAATTCACCCCTCCACTTT. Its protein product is CASSPLGQNSPLHF.

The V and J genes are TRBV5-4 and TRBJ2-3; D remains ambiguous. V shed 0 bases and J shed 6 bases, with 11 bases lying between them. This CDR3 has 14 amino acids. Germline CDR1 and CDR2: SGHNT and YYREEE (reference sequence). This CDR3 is CASSLVGNFDTQYF. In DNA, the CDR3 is TGTGCCAGCAGCTTGGTGGGAAATTTCGATACGCAGTATTTT.

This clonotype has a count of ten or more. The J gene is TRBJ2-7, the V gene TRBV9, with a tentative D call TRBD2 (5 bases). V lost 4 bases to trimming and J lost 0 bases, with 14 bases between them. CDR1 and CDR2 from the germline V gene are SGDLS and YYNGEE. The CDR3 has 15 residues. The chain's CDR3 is CASSPGSASSYEQYF. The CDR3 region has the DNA TGTGCCAGCAGCCCGGGTAGCGCAAGCTCCTACGAGCAGTACTTC.

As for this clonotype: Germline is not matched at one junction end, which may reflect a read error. CDR3 DNA sequence: TGCAGTGCGGAGGCGGTCCTCACCTACAATGAGCGGTTCTTC. It encodes CSAEAVLTYNERFF. The V call is TRBV20-1, the J call TRBJ2-1, with D possibly being TRBD2 (5 bases). This CDR3 comprises 14 residues. Germline-derived CDR1 and CDR2 are DFQATT and SNEGSKA (reference sequence).

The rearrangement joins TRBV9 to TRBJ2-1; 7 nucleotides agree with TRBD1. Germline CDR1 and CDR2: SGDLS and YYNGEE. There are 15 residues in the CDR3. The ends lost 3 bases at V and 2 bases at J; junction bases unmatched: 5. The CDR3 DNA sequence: TGTGCCAGCAGCGGACAGGGTAGAGCCTACAATGAGCAGTTCTTC. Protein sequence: CASSGQGRAYNEQFF.

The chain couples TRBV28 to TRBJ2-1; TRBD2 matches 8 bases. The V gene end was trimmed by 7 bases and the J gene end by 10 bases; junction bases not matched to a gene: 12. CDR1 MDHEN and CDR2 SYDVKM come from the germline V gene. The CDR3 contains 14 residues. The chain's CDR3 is CASIGGEGAREQFF. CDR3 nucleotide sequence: TGTGCCAGCATCGGGGGGGAGGGCGCCAGGGAGCAGTTCTTC.

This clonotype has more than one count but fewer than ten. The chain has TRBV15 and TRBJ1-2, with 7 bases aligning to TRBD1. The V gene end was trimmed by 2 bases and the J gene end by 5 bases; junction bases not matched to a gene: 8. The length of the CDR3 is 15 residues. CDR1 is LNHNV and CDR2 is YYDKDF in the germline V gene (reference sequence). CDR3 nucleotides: TGTGCCACCAGCAGAAGGACCCAGGGGGATTATGGCTACACCTTC. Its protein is CATSRRTQGDYGYTF.

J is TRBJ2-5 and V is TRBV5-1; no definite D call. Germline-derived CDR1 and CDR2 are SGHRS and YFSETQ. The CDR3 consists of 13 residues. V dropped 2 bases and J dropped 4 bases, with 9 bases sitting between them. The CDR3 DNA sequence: TGCGCCAGCAGCTTATTGGTTTCAGAGACCCAGTACTTC. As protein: CASSLLVSETQYF. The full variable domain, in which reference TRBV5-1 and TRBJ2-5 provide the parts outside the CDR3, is KAGVTQTPRYLIKTRGQQVTLSCSPISGHRSVSWYQQTPGQGLQFLFEYFSETQRNKGNFPGRFSGRQFSNSRSEMNVSTLELGDSALYLCASSLLVSETQYFGPGTRLLVL.

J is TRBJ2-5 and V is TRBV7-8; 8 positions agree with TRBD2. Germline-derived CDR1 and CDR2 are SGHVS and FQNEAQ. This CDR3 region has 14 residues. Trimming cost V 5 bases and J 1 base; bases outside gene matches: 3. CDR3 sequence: CASSITSGQETQYF. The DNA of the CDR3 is TGTGCCAGCAGCATCACTAGCGGCCAAGAGACCCAGTACTTC.

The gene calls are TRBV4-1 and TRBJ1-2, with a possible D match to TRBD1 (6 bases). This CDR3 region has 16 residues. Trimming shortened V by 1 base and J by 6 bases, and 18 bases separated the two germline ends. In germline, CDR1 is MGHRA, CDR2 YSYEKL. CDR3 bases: TGCGCCAGCAGCCAAGTTCCAGGGGAATCTATCCATGGCTACACCTTC. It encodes CASSQVPGESIHGYTF.

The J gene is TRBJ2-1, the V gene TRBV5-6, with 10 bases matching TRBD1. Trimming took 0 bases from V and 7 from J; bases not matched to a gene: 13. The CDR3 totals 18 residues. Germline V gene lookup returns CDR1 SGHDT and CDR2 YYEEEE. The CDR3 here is CASSLGQTGTGEGNEQFF. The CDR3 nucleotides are TGTGCCAGCAGCTTGGGACAAACCGGGACAGGGGAGGGTAATGAGCAGTTCTTC.